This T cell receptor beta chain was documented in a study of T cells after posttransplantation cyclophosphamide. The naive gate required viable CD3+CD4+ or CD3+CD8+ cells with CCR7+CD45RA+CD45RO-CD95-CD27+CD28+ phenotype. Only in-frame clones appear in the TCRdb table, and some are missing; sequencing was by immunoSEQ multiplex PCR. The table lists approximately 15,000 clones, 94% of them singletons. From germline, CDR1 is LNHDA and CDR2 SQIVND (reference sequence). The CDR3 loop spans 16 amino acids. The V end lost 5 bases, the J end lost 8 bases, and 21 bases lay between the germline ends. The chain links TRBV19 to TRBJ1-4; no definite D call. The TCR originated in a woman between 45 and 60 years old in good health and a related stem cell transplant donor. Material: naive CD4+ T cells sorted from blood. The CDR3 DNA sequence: TGTGCCAGTAGTGAAGGACGGGAGTCAACGGGAGAAAAACTGTTTTTT. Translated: CASSEGRESTGEKLFF. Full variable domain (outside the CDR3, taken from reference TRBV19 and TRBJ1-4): DGGITQSPKYLFRKEGQNVTLSCEQNLNHDAMYWYRQDPGQGLRLIYYSQIVNDFQKGDIAEGYSVSREKKESFPLTVTSAQKNPTAFYLCASSEGRESTGEKLFFGSGTQLSVL.